The 4 T cell receptor beta chains below were found in one sample sequenced in a study of T cell repertoires in cytomegalovirus infection. Each CDR3 protein is one row after TCRdb ran MiXCR on the reads. This table has around 300,000 distinct CDR3 sequences, approximately 9.5% appearing once. The sequencing sample was made of PBMCs. These receptors originate from a human donor in good health (CMV status not recorded). Some clones in this sample may be carry-over from other donors' samples.

In this sample, this clonotype turned up many times. The CDR3 DNA sequence: TGTGCCAGCGCACGGGAGTACGGTGAGCAGTTCTTC. Translating gives CASAREYGEQFF. This chain links TRBV7-6 with TRBJ2-1; D may be TRBD2 (6 bases). V shed 8 bases and J shed 9 bases, with 14 bases lying between them. The CDR3 is made up of 12 amino acids. Germline assignment: CDR1 SGHVS and CDR2 FNYEAQ.

The chain combines TRBV15 with TRBJ2-3; TRBD2 agrees at 10 bases. CDR1 LNHNV and CDR2 YYDKDF come from the germline V gene (reference sequence). The CDR3 length is 16 residues. V shed 3 bases, J shed 2 bases, and the junction held 5 bases outside the gene matches. CDR3 DNA sequence: TGTGCCACCAGCAGTTCTAGCGGGAGATTCACAGATACGCAGTATTTT. Its translation is CATSSSSGRFTDTQYF.

This clonotype was seen ten or more times. The V gene is TRBV11-2, the J gene TRBJ1-1; 7 nucleotides align to TRBD1. Germline V gives CDR1 SGHAT, CDR2 FQNNGV. The ends lost 7 bases at V and 10 bases at J; junction bases unmatched: 21. The CDR3 totals 16 residues. CDR3 bases: TGTGCCAGCACCCGACACTATGGAAGAGCCTCAGGGGGAGCTTTCTTT. Its translation is CASTRHYGRASGGAFF.

The rearrangement links TRBV5-1 to TRBJ1-2; 12 bases line up with TRBD1. V was clipped by 3 bases and J by 5 bases; unmatched bases: 8. The germline gives CDR1 SGHRS, CDR2 YFSETQ. The CDR3 covers 16 residues. This CDR3 is CASSSTGTGGDYGYTF. CDR3 bases: TGCGCCAGCAGCTCCACCGGGACAGGGGGCGATTATGGCTACACCTTC.